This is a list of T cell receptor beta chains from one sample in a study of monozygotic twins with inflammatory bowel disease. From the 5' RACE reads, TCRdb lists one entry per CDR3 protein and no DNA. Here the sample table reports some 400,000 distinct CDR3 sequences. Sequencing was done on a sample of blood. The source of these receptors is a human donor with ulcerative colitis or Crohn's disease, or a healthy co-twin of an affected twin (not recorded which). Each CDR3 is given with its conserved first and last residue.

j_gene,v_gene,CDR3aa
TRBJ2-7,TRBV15,CATSRARPGQGSYEQYF
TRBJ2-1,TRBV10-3,CAISPGAASLTPNEQFF
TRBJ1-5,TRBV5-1,CASTRDGTGNQPQHF
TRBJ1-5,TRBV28,CASSRGGDNQPQHF
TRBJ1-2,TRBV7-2,CASSYSDRGYGYTF
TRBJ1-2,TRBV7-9,CASSGQTGSNYGYTF
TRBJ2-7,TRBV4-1,CASSQGPLTTYEQYF
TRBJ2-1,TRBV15,CATSRDHSETSQSYNEQFF
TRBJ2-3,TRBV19,CASNQQGTDTQYF
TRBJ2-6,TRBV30,CAYPHGANVLTF
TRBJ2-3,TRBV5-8,CASSAGQGAASTDTQYF
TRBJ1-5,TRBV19,CASSISGSDQPQHF
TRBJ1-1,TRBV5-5,CASRRGTNTEAFF
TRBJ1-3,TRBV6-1,CASSAPGQGRLIGNTIYF
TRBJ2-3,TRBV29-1,CSVDLGTDTQYF
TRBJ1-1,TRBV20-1,CSARSAAGGLTEAFF
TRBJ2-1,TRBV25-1,CASSEYDFPARTYNEQFF
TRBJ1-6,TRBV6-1,CATTRSGLDNSPLHF
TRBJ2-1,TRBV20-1,CSAYERSLRRNEQFF
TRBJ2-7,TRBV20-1,CSGGSSPYEQYF
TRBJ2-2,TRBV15,CATAQGYTGELFF
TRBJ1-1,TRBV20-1,CSATKGPEAFF